This entry concerns a single T cell receptor beta chain. This CDR3 is also generated by other DNA sequences in the sample. CDR3 length: 13 residues. From germline, CDR1 is SGHAT and CDR2 FQNNGV. Trimming cost V 4 bases and J 0 bases, with 4 bases left between them. The sample is drawn from a study of neoadjuvant nivolumab and ipilimumab in lung cancer. The table came from immunoSEQ multiplex PCR; TCRdb's copy has only in-frame clones and leaves some out. The profile shows 15,000 to 20,000 clones, about 77% of them singletons. This TCR derives from an adult with non-small cell lung cancer. The chain has TRBV11-2 and TRBJ2-1; D call uncertain. The sequenced sample was tumor tissue, obtained after neoadjuvant nivolumab, alone or with ipilimumab, at or shortly before surgery. DNA for the CDR3: TGTGCCAGCAGCTCCAGCTCCTACAATGAGCAGTTCTTC. It codes for CASSSSSYNEQFF.